These T cell receptor beta chains were read from a single sample in a study of blood T cell repertoires in COVID-19. Assay: immunoSEQ multiplex PCR; the TCRdb copy retains only in-frame clones and omits some. The sample shows just over 300,000 clones, around nine tenths of them seen only once. Sequencing was done on a sample of peripheral blood. These receptors were obtained from a woman in her 30s with COVID-19, enrolled during active disease. Both conserved end residues are part of each CDR3. The order of the fields is D gene, clone size, V gene, J gene, CDR3 DNA, CDR3 protein. A D gene is named only where the DNA matches it firmly. Clone size is shown for a subset of rows, as once, few, many or a class of expanded clone.

NA	NA	TRBV30	TRBJ2-5	TGTGCCTGGAGCCCTGGGGCTTCGGCCCAGTACTTC	CAWSPGASAQYF
NA	NA	TRBV5-4	TRBJ1-1	TGTGCCAGCAGCTTGAGGGGGATGCGACAGGCCTGGGGCACTGAAGCTTTCTTT	CASSLRGMRQAWGTEAFF
NA	NA	TRBV2	TRBJ1-6	TGTGCCAGCAGTGAGGTGCAGGGCTATTCACCCCTCCACTTT	CASSEVQGYSPLHF
NA	NA	TRBV5-1	TRBJ1-2	TGCGCCAGCAGCTTGGAGGCCGGGAGCGGCTACACCTTC	CASSLEAGSGYTF
NA	NA	TRBV3-1/TRBV3-2	TRBJ2-7	TGTGCCAGCAGCCAAGGGCGGGGTACTTCCCACGAGCAGTACTTC	CASSQGRGTSHEQYF
NA	NA	TRBV7-2	TRBJ1-3	TGTGCCAGCAGCTTTGACAGCTCTGGAAACACCATATATTTT	CASSFDSSGNTIYF
NA	NA	TRBV4-1	TRBJ1-3	TGCGCCAGCAGACAGACAGAGTCCGGAAACACCATATATTTT	CASRQTESGNTIYF
TRBD1	NA	TRBV6-5	TRBJ1-1	TGTGCCAGCATCGGACAGGGACGAAACACTGAAGCTTTCTTT	CASIGQGRNTEAFF
NA	NA	TRBV14	TRBJ1-5	TGTGCCAGCAGCCAAGCGGCGGCAGGGACAAGGCATTTT	CASSQAAAGTRHF
NA	NA	TRBV3-1/TRBV3-2	TRBJ1-3	TGTGCCAGCAGCCAAGAACACCGAAACACCATATATTTT	CASSQEHRNTIYF
NA	NA	TRBV6-5	TRBJ2-7	TGTGCCAGCAGTTACTCGGGGAGGATGTATGACGAGCAGTACTTC	CASSYSGRMYDEQYF
NA	NA	TRBV6-1	TRBJ2-7	TGTGCCAGCAGTGAAGCCGCGACAGTAGGGAGGGAGCAGTACTTC	CASSEAATVGREQYF
NA	NA	TRBV20-1	TRBJ2-6	TGCAGTGCTAGTGGTCAGGGGTACTCTGGGGCCAACGTCCTGACTTTC	CSASGQGYSGANVLTF
NA	NA	TRBV12-3/TRBV12-4	TRBJ1-1	TGTGCCAGCAGTTTGGGGCTGAACACTGAAGCTTTCTTT	CASSLGLNTEAFF
TRBD1	NA	TRBV5-4	TRBJ1-2	TGTGCCAGCAGCCCGAGGGGTAGGGGGCGCGAGTATGGCTACACCTTC	CASSPRGRGREYGYTF
TRBD2	NA	TRBV28	TRBJ2-2	TGTGCCAGCAGCCCCCCGGGGCGGGGGGGATCGAACACCGGGGAGCTGTTTTTT	CASSPPGRGGSNTGELFF
TRBD1	NA	TRBV13	TRBJ1-6	TGTGCCAGCAGCTCCCGGGACAGGGGGCGGTCACCCCTCCACTTT	CASSSRDRGRSPLHF
NA	once	TRBV18	TRBJ1-2	TGTGCCAGCTCACCACGTCAGGGAACTAACTATGGCTACACCTTC	CASSPRQGTNYGYTF
TRBD1	NA	TRBV28	TRBJ1-1	TGTGCCAGCCCCAAAGGGACAGGGAGCACTGAAGCTTTCTTT	CASPKGTGSTEAFF
NA	NA	TRBV7-9	TRBJ1-6	TGTGCCAGCAGCTTAGATACGAGGTTTGATAATTCACCCCTCCACTTT	CASSLDTRFDNSPLHF
NA	once	TRBV18	TRBJ2-4	TGTGCCAGCTCACCGGGGGCCCTGGGAATACTGGCCAAAAACATTCAGTACTTC	CASSPGALGILAKNIQYF
NA	NA	TRBV25-1	TRBJ1-1	TGTGCCAGCAGTGAATGGGCGGGGGGACCGGGAGGGAACACTGAAGCTTTCTTT	CASSEWAGGPGGNTEAFF
NA	NA	TRBV7-2	TRBJ2-1	TGTGCCAGCAGCTTTTACGGGGATGAGCAGTTCTTC	CASSFYGDEQFF
NA	few	TRBV6-4	TRBJ2-3	TGTGCCAGCAGTGAAGGGGCTAGCGGCACAGATACGCAGTATTTT	CASSEGASGTDTQYF
TRBD2	NA	TRBV7-2	TRBJ2-1	TGTGCCAGCAGCATAAGGGTTGGCGGGGGGCCTACCGGGTACAATGAGCAGTTCTTC	CASSIRVGGGPTGYNEQFF
NA	once	TRBV28	TRBJ1-1	TGTGCCTTACAGCCCTTCTCGGACACCCTCACCACTGAAGCTTTCTTT	CALQPFSDTLTTEAFF
NA	NA	TRBV3-1/TRBV3-2	TRBJ1-1	TGTGCCAGCAGCCAAGAGGCGGGTAACACTGAAGCTTTCTTT	CASSQEAGNTEAFF
TRBD1	NA	TRBV19	TRBJ1-2	TGTGCCAGTACCCAGGGACAGATAAATGGCTACACCTTC	CASTQGQINGYTF
NA	NA	TRBV6-5	TRBJ2-3	TGTGCCAGCAGTTACTCGAACAGGGATACAGATACGCAGTATTTT	CASSYSNRDTDTQYF
TRBD1	NA	TRBV18	TRBJ1-1	TGTGCCAGCTCACCTTCCGCAGGGGGCCGGTACACTGAAGCTTTCTTT	CASSPSAGGRYTEAFF
TRBD1	NA	TRBV5-1	TRBJ1-1	TGCGCCAGCAGCTCTTTACAGGGGGCGGCGACTGAAGCTTTCTTT	CASSSLQGAATEAFF
NA	NA	TRBV6-5	TRBJ1-1	TGTGCCAGCAGGATCCTTCCACAGGAAAACACTGAAGCTTTCTTT	CASRILPQENTEAFF
NA	NA	TRBV7-9	TRBJ1-1	TGTGCCAGCAGCGGAGGACGGTTGAACACTGAAGCTTTCTTT	CASSGGRLNTEAFF
NA	NA	TRBV7-9	TRBJ1-4	TGTGCCACAGGGCCGGGGGAGGAAAAACTGTTTTTT	CATGPGEEKLFF
NA	NA	TRBV11-2	TRBJ1-6	TGTGCCAGCAGCCAGAGGACTTATTATAATTCACCCCTCCACTTT	CASSQRTYYNSPLHF
NA	NA	TRBV5-1	TRBJ1-4	TGCGCCAGCAGCTTCGAGGGTATGAATGAAAAACTGTTTTTT	CASSFEGMNEKLFF
NA	NA	TRBV13	TRBJ1-1	TGTGCCAGTTCAGGACAGCCGAACACTGAAGCTTTCTTT	CASSGQPNTEAFF
NA	NA	TRBV7-2	TRBJ1-3	TGTGCCAGCAGCTTCGGGGGCTCTGGAAACACCATATATTTT	CASSFGGSGNTIYF
NA	NA	TRBV14	TRBJ1-3	TGTGCCAGCAGCCGGGACATCTCTGGAAACACCATATATTTT	CASSRDISGNTIYF
TRBD2	NA	TRBV4-1	TRBJ2-3	TGCGCCAGCAGCCCCAGCGGAACTAGCGGGATCACAGATACGCAGTATTTT	CASSPSGTSGITDTQYF
TRBD1	NA	TRBV7-8	TRBJ2-7	TGTGCCAGCAGCCCCGGCGGGACAGGATCCCGCGAGCAGTACTTC	CASSPGGTGSREQYF
TRBD1	NA	TRBV6-5	TRBJ1-1	TGTGCCAGCAGCCCAGGGACAGGGGGCGTTTCGGCTTTCTTT	CASSPGTGGVSAFF
TRBD1	NA	TRBV29-1	TRBJ1-1	TGCAGCGTTGTAGGCAGAGTCAGGGGGTCTCCTTTGAACACTGAAGCTTTCTTT	CSVVGRVRGSPLNTEAFF
TRBD1	NA	TRBV4-3	TRBJ2-2	TGCGCCAGCAGCCAAGGGGACAGGTCGAACACCGGGGAGCTGTTTTTT	CASSQGDRSNTGELFF
NA	few	TRBV10-1	TRBJ1-5	TGCGCCAGCACCGTGGGGGGTGAACAGCCCCAGCATTTT	CASTVGGEQPQHF
TRBD1	NA	TRBV2	TRBJ1-2	TGTGCCAGCAGTGCGAGGACAGGGACGGTGTATGGCTACACCTTC	CASSARTGTVYGYTF
NA	NA	TRBV7-6	TRBJ2-6	TGTGCCAGCAGCTCATCCCAGGGTTCTGGGGCCAACGTCCTGACTTTC	CASSSSQGSGANVLTF
NA	NA	TRBV3-1/TRBV3-2	TRBJ1-1	TGTGCCAGCAGCCAAGTCCGGAACACTGAAGCTTTCTTT	CASSQVRNTEAFF
NA	NA	TRBV5-1	TRBJ2-1	TGCGCCAGCGGGGAGTTCTCCTACAATGAGCAGTTCTTC	CASGEFSYNEQFF
TRBD1	once	TRBV19	TRBJ2-6	TGTGCCAGTAGTATGGTTCCCTGGGGGACAGGGGGCGACTCGAGTGGGGCCAACGTCCTGACTTTC	CASSMVPWGTGGDSSGANVLTF
NA	NA	TRBV9	TRBJ2-1	TGTGCCAGCAGCGTAAACGAGGGAAGCTACAATGAGCAGTTCTTC	CASSVNEGSYNEQFF
NA	few	TRBV2	TRBJ2-5	TGTGCCAGCCAACAAGGGGGTTTGAAGACCCAGTACTTC	CASQQGGLKTQYF
TRBD1	few	TRBV19	TRBJ1-1	TGTGCCAGCGGACAGGTCCAGAGGGGTTCAGTCACTGAAGCTTTCTTT	CASGQVQRGSVTEAFF
NA	NA	TRBV12-3/TRBV12-4	TRBJ2-7	TGTGCCAGCAGTCGGGGGAGCTCCTACGAGCAGTACTTC	CASSRGSSYEQYF
TRBD1	NA	TRBV7-8	TRBJ1-6	TGTGCCAGCAGCTTTAGGGGGCTTTCACCCCTCCACTTT	CASSFRGLSPLHF
NA	NA	TRBV5-6	TRBJ1-6	TGTGCCAGCAGCCCACGCAGGGATTCACCCCTCCACTTT	CASSPRRDSPLHF
NA	NA	TRBV20-1	TRBJ1-2	TGCAGTGCTAGTAAACCCATCGGTTATGGCTACACCTTC	CSASKPIGYGYTF
NA	NA	TRBV12-3/TRBV12-4	TRBJ1-1	TGTGCCAGCAGCCTAGGACAGAGCACTGAAGCTTTCTTT	CASSLGQSTEAFF
NA	once	TRBV7-2	TRBJ1-1	TGTGCCAGCAGCTTAGCTGCAGGGGCGAACACTGAAGCTTTCTTT	CASSLAAGANTEAFF